Listed below are T cell receptor beta chains from one sample, sequenced in a study of cytotoxic CD8 clonotypes in ibrutinib-treated CLL. Sequenced by immunoSEQ multiplex PCR; TCRdb stores in-frame clones only, minus some. The table shows about 310,000 clones, with almost 80% occurring only once. The sample here was PBMCs, taken before ibrutinib treatment. Every receptor here comes from a human donor with chronic lymphocytic leukemia. Both conserved end residues are part of each CDR3. The D gene is left open where the match is weak. Clone size, where shown, is once, few, many, or a class for clones that have expanded.

d_call j_call clone_size v_call cdr3_aa cdr3_nt
TRBD2 TRBJ2-1 - TRBV5-1 CASSTSGLNEQFF TGCGCCAGCAGCACTAGCGGGCTCAATGAGCAGTTCTTC
- TRBJ1-6 - TRBV4-1 CASSQDGLHNSPLHF TGCGCCAGCAGCCAAGACGGGCTACATAATTCACCCCTCCACTTT
- TRBJ2-5 - TRBV20-1 CSARPRGNQYF TGCAGTGCTAGACCCCGGGGTAACCAGTACTTC
- TRBJ1-2 - TRBV7-6 CASSLAVRTGHSRYGYTF TGTGCCAGCAGCTTAGCTGTGAGAACGGGACATAGCCGCTATGGCTACACCTTC
- TRBJ1-1 once TRBV7-2 CASSLGAGAWTEAFF TGTGCCAGCAGCTTAGGGGCAGGGGCGTGGACTGAAGCTTTCTTT
- TRBJ1-3 - TRBV5-6 CASSLVGGPGGNTIYF TGTGCCAGCAGCTTGGTGGGCGGACCAGGGGGAAACACCATATATTTT
- TRBJ1-2 - TRBV12-5 CASGYAPKGQDNYANYGYTF TGTGCTAGTGGCTACGCCCCCAAGGGGCAGGACAATTACGCTAACTATGGCTACACCTTC
- TRBJ2-1 - TRBV25-1 CASSDYTGAGPYNEQFF TGTGCCAGCAGTGATTATACCGGGGCCGGGCCCTACAATGAGCAGTTCTTC
TRBD2 TRBJ2-1 - TRBV7-3 CASSLLAGGHEQFF TGTGCCAGCAGCTTACTAGCGGGAGGTCATGAGCAGTTCTTC
TRBD1 TRBJ1-1 once TRBV5-1 CASSFKGQGALMNTEAFF TGCGCCAGCAGCTTCAAGGGACAGGGGGCTTTAATGAACACTGAAGCTTTCTTT
- TRBJ2-3 - TRBV25-1 CASSERARDGTDTQYF TGTGCCAGCAGTGAAAGGGCTAGGGACGGAACAGATACGCAGTATTTT
- TRBJ1-5 - TRBV6-1 CATFPGGYHQPQHF TGTGCCACCTTTCCTGGGGGCTACCATCAACCCCAGCATTTT
TRBD2 TRBJ2-7 - TRBV11-1 CASSLLVSGRTYEQYF TGTGCCAGCAGTCTTTTGGTTAGCGGGAGGACCTACGAGCAGTACTTC
- TRBJ2-5 few TRBV6-1 CATDTGSKKETQYF TGTGCCACGGATACAGGGTCCAAGAAAGAGACCCAGTACTTC
TRBD2 TRBJ2-2 few TRBV7-8 CASSLTGGLTGELFF TGTGCCAGCAGCTTAACGGGAGGTCTCACCGGGGAGCTGTTTTTT
- TRBJ2-1 - TRBV5-4 CASSQTTRNNEQFF TGTGCCAGCAGCCAAACGACTAGAAACAATGAGCAGTTCTTC
- TRBJ1-5 once TRBV19 CASSPTGDTQPQHF TGTGCCAGTAGTCCTACTGGGGATACCCAGCCCCAGCATTTT
- TRBJ2-7 - TRBV19 CASSIGRYEQYF TGTGCCAGTAGTATAGGGCGTTACGAGCAGTACTTC
- TRBJ1-1 - TRBV30 CAWSVRIGLNTEAFF TGTGCCTGGAGTGTAAGAATCGGACTGAACACTGAAGCTTTCTTT
- TRBJ2-2 - TRBV5-6 CASSLRATGELFF TGTGCCAGCAGCTTGCGGGCAACCGGGGAGCTGTTTTTT
- TRBJ1-1 - TRBV28 CASGLLPTEAFF TGTGCCAGCGGTTTATTACCCACTGAAGCTTTCTTT
- TRBJ2-1 - TRBV25-1 CASSESRQEQFF TGTGCCAGCAGTGAGTCCAGGCAGGAGCAGTTCTTC
- TRBJ2-7 - TRBV5-1 CASRKDFGSSYEQYF TGCGCCAGCAGGAAGGACTTCGGCAGTTCCTACGAGCAGTACTTC
- TRBJ1-1 few TRBV5-1 CASSLALVQNTEAFF TGCGCCAGCAGCTTGGCTCTGGTTCAGAACACTGAAGCTTTCTTT
- TRBJ1-2 - TRBV30 CAGTGPYGYTF TGTGCCGGCACCGGGCCCTATGGCTACACCTTC
- TRBJ1-2 few TRBV6-5 CASKTPAEGYTF TGTGCCAGCAAAACACCGGCGGAAGGCTACACCTTC
- TRBJ2-1 - TRBV9 CASSGQGNNEQFF TGTGCCAGCAGCGGGCAGGGTAACAATGAGCAGTTCTTC
- TRBJ2-5 - TRBV20-1 CSARRGETQYF TGCAGTGCCAGGCGCGGGGAGACCCAGTACTTC
TRBD1 TRBJ2-7 - TRBV11-2 CASSSRTGLHEQYF TGTGCCAGCAGCTCGCGGACAGGGCTACACGAGCAGTACTTC
TRBD1 TRBJ1-2 few TRBV27 CASSLMTGGIYGYTF TGTGCCAGCAGTTTGATGACAGGGGGCATCTATGGCTACACCTTC
TRBD2 TRBJ2-7 - TRBV5-1 CASSLEETSAYEQYF TGCGCCAGCAGCTTGGAGGAGACTAGCGCATACGAGCAGTACTTC
- TRBJ1-5 - TRBV19 CASSINDQPQHGIQHF TGTGCCAGTAGTATCAATGATCAGCCCCAGCACGGGATTCAGCATTTT
- TRBJ2-7 - TRBV10-3 CAISQLVTYEQYF TGTGCCATCAGTCAACTAGTAACCTACGAGCAGTACTTC
- TRBJ2-1 few TRBV6-5 CASSYSTPRIDEQFF TGTGCCAGCAGTTACTCGACCCCCAGGATCGATGAGCAGTTCTTC
- TRBJ1-2 - TRBV5-5 CASSSTGMPYGYTF TGTGCCAGCAGCTCCACAGGGATGCCCTATGGCTACACCTTC
- TRBJ2-3 - TRBV4-1 CASSHAVRGGGPDTQYF TGCGCCAGCAGCCATGCAGTTCGAGGGGGGGGTCCAGATACGCAGTATTTT
- TRBJ2-2 few TRBV9 CASSVDGAAGTGELFF TGTGCCAGCAGCGTAGACGGCGCCGCGGGCACCGGGGAGCTGTTTTTT